This T cell receptor beta chain came from a study of cytomegalovirus exposure and HLA in healthy donors. Study-wide results and limits: Researchers catalogued roughly 170 TCR beta chains as cytomegalovirus-associated. High sensitivity and specificity were reportedly achieved when the classifier diagnosed cytomegalovirus status.

The method was immunoSEQ multiplex PCR; TCRdb's version includes in-frame clones alone and lacks a portion of them. The sample consists of 160,000 or so clones, around nine tenths of them appearing once. The V gene lost 0 bases and the J gene lost 4 bases, with 12 bases spanning the gap. CDR3 length: 15 amino acids. CDR1 is MNHEY, CDR2 SVGAGI, per germline. About this clone: Antigen unknown.

The clonotype was recovered from a woman aged 25 to 39 in good health and CMV-seronegative. The chain uses TRBV6-5 and TRBJ1-2; tentatively, D is TRBD1 (6 bases). Sequenced input: PBMCs. The CDR3 loop is CASSYSPDSSYGYTF. In DNA, the CDR3 is TGTGCCAGCAGTTACTCCCCGGACAGCTCCTATGGCTACACCTTC.